The clone carrying this TCR beta chain has a single count. This CDR3 is built from 14 residues. Trimming removed 3 bases at V and 5 bases at J, with 13 bases between. Germline V gene sequence: CDR1 SNHLY, CDR2 FYNNEI. It was the library that attached unique molecular identifiers to individual cDNA molecules. MiXCR, applied by TCRdb to the RACE reads, yields one record per CDR3 protein. The table records around 180,000 distinct CDR3 sequences, roughly 30% of them present only once. This sample stems from a study of human T cells and chemical hapten exposure. Described time point: pre-sensitization, week 0. The treatment was: therapeutic diphenylcyclopropenone sensitization with weekly scalp DPC.

The receptor's source is a woman under 40 with alopecia areata. Some clones in this sample may be carry-over from other donors' samples. This material consisted of whole blood, taken in connection with sensitization to the hapten diphenylcyclopropenone (DPC). The gene calls are TRBV2 and TRBJ1-1, with no clear D. In DNA form, the CDR3 reads TGTGCCAGCAGTGACGGGGTCGGGGAGACTGAAGCTTTCTTT. It yields the protein CASSDGVGETEAFF.